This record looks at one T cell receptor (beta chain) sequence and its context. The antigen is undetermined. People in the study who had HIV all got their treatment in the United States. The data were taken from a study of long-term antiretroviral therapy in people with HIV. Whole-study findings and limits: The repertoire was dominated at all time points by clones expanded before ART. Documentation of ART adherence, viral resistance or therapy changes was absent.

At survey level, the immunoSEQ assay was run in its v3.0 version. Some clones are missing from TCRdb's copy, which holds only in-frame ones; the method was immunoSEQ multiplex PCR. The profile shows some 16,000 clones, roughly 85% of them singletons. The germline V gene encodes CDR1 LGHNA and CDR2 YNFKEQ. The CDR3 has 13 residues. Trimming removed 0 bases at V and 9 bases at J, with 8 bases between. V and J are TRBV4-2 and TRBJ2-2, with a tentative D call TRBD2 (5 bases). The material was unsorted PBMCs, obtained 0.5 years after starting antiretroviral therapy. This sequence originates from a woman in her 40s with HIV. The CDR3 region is CASSQEDSRELFF. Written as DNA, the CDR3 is TGTGCCAGCAGCCAAGAGGACTCCAGGGAGCTGTTTTTT.